The T cell receptor (beta chain) described here comes from a study of CD8 T cells in ankylosing spondylitis. Study-wide points: It was reported that disease-linked clones were significantly enriched in matched ankylosing spondylitis synovial fluid. Ankylosing spondylitis blood appeared to be characterized by a TCR beta motif of 7 to 9 highly homologous variants.

This clonotype has just a few counts. Its antigen is not identified. This CDR3 comprises 13 residues. Germline-derived CDR1 and CDR2 are SGHKS and YYEKEE (reference sequence). With 0 bases removed from V and 5 bases from J, the gap between germline ends came to 7 bases. TCRdb re-called the 5' RACE reads through MiXCR, storing one row per CDR3 protein. The table records 200,000 to 300,000 distinct CDR3 sequences, roughly a third of them present only once. This receptor was taken from a male donor with ankylosing spondylitis or in good health (not recorded which). The source material was blood, either unsorted or a sorted T cell fraction (not recorded which). V is TRBV5-5 and J is TRBJ2-3; D ambiguous. CDR3 amino acids: CASSLVGEDTQYF. For the CDR3, the DNA is TGTGCCAGCAGCTTGGTTGGGGAAGATACGCAGTATTTT.